Each of the 2 T cell receptor beta chains below was sequenced from the same sample in a study of T cells in Graves' hyperthyroidism and ophthalmopathy. The investigators amplified TCR beta CDR3 regions from RNA transcripts. A first-round RT-PCR of the TCR CDR3 used the HTBI primer set. TCRdb passed the multiplex PCR reads through MiXCR, listing each CDR3 protein once. The sample comprises roughly 740,000 distinct CDR3 sequences, about 17% of which are singletons, and under 9.5% rests with the top ten. The sequenced material came from blood. The receptor set was obtained from a man aged 18 to 30 with Graves' hyperthyroidism.

Only a few counts were recorded for this clonotype. A read error is possible here, since a much larger clone lies one base away. The chain couples TRBV28 to TRBJ2-1; 12 bases align to TRBD2. The CDR3 covers 19 residues. The V gene's germline CDR1 is MDHEN and CDR2 SYDVKM. V lost 7 bases, J lost 0 bases, and 13 bases stayed unmatched. CDR3 nucleotide sequence: TGTGCCAGCATGTCCTTCGGGACTAGCGGGTCGAGCTCCTACAATGAGCAGTTCTTC. This encodes CASMSFGTSGSSSYNEQFF.

There are many counts of this clonotype. The chain uses TRBV28 and TRBJ1-2, with TRBD1 matching over 8 bases. Looked up from germline, CDR1 is MDHEN and CDR2 is SYDVKM. This CDR3 region has 12 residues. V gave up 5 bases and J gave up 8 bases; unmatched junction bases: 4. The CDR3 DNA sequence: TGTGCCAGCAGTGACAGGGGAAAAGGCTACACCTTC. It translates to CASSDRGKGYTF.